The clone carrying this T cell receptor beta chain is a singleton in its sample. Assay used: immunoSEQ multiplex PCR; TCRdb lists only in-frame clones, some missing. The table includes around 97,000 clones, roughly 84% detected once. The J segment lost 6 bases and the V segment lost 4 bases, leaving 6 bases of the junction unmatched. CDR1 and CDR2 from the germline V gene are WSHSY and SAAADI. CDR3 length: 15 amino acids. The data are from a study of blood T cell repertoires in COVID-19. The rearrangement uses TRBV10-2 and TRBJ2-3, with 11 bases matching TRBD2. This clonotype originated in a human donor in a cohort sampled during active COVID-19. Source material: peripheral blood. The chain's CDR3 is CASSASSGGFDTQYF. In DNA, the CDR3 is TGCGCCAGCAGTGCGTCTAGCGGGGGGTTTGATACGCAGTATTTT.